These 2 T cell receptor beta chains came from one sample sequenced in a study of cytomegalovirus exposure and HLA in healthy donors. Primers included in the PCR were 60 Vbeta and 13 Jbeta primers. This table comes from immunoSEQ multiplex PCR, and its TCRdb copy is limited to in-frame clones, with some not included. The sample holds about 120,000 clones, about 74% seen once. Material for sequencing was PBMCs. The receptors come from a woman aged 40-49 years in good health and CMV-seropositive.

A single count supports this clone. The V call is TRBV14, the J call TRBJ2-7, with D hard to call. The V end lost 4 bases, the J end lost 1 base, and 14 bases lay between the germline ends. The CDR3 is made up of 15 amino acids. The germline V gene encodes CDR1 SGHDN and CDR2 FVKESK. This chain's CDR3 is CASSPSFHSSYEQYF. The CDR3, as DNA: TGTGCCAGCAGCCCTTCGTTTCATAGTTCCTACGAGCAGTACTTC.

The rearrangement uses TRBV2 and TRBJ2-3; 7 bases align to TRBD2. Germline V CDR1 and CDR2: SNHLY, FYNNEI. This CDR3 comprises 15 residues. The ends lost 5 bases at V and 4 bases at J; junction bases unmatched: 9. Written as DNA, the CDR3 is TGTGCCAGCAGTAACCGACTAGCAAGGGCAGATACGCAGTATTTT. As protein: CASSNRLARADTQYF.